This T cell receptor beta chain was sequenced in a study of cytomegalovirus exposure and HLA in healthy donors. Broader study findings: Later findings reportedly placed an Asian-associated ancestry cluster below the approximately 700-donor mean for N-insertions.

Comment on this clone: Its antigen remains unknown.

Primers: 60 Vbeta forward and 13 Jbeta reverse. Here immunoSEQ multiplex PCR was the method, and the copy in TCRdb shows in-frame clones only, minus some. The sample shows about 200,000 clones, approximately 80% of them seen only once. Per germline, CDR1 MDHEN and CDR2 SYDVKM. The J segment lost 4 bases and the V segment lost 6 bases, leaving 4 bases of the junction unmatched. The CDR3 is made up of 14 amino acids. This rearrangement joins TRBV28 to TRBJ1-5; 9 bases fit TRBD1. Input material: PBMCs. The clonotype was recovered from a man aged 45-65 years in good health and CMV-seronegative. The DNA for the CDR3 is TGTGCCAGCAGCTCGGGACAGGGTAATCAGCCCCAGCATTTT. Its protein is CASSSGQGNQPQHF.